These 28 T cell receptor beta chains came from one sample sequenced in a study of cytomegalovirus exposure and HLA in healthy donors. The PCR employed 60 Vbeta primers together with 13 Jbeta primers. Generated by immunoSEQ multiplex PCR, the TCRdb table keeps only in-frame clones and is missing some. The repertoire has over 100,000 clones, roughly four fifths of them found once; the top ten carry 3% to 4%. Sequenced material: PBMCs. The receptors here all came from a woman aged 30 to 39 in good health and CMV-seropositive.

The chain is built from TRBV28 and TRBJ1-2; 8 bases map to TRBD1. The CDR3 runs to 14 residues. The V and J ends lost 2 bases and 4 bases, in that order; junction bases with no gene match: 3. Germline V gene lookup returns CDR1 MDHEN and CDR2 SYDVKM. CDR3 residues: CASSLVGQGYGYTF. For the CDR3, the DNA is TGTGCCAGCAGTTTAGTAGGACAGGGCTATGGCTACACCTTC.

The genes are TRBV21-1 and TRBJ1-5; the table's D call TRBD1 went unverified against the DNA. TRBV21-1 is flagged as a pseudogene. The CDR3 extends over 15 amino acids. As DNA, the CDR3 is TGTGCCAGCAGCCGGGACACCGATAGCAATCAGCCCCAGCATTTT. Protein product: CASSRDTDSNQPQHF.

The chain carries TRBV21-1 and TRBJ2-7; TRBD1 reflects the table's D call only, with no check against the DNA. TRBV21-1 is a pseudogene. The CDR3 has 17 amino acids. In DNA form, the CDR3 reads TGTGCCAGCAGCAAAGCCGGCGGACAGGGGGGTCGATACGAGCAGTACTTC. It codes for CASSKAGGQGGRYEQYF.

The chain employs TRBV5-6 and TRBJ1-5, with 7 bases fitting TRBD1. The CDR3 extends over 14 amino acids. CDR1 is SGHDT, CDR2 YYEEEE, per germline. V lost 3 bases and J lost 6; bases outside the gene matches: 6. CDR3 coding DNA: TGTGCCAGCAGCTCAAAACGACAGGGTCAGCCCCAGCATTTT. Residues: CASSSKRQGQPQHF.

The DNA for the CDR3 is TGTGCCAGTAGTCCGCGTACAGGCACTGAAGCTTTCTTT. This gives the protein CASSPRTGTEAFF. The chain couples TRBV19 to TRBJ1-1, with D perhaps matching TRBD1 (5 bases). CDR3 length: 13 amino acids. The V and J ends lost 5 bases and 4 bases respectively, with 11 bases between them. Germline V lookup: CDR1 LNHDA, CDR2 SQIVND (reference sequence).

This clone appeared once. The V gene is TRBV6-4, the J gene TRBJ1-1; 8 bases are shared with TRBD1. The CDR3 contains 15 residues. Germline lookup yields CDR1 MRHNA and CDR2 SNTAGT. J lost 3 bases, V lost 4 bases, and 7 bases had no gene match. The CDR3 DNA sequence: TGTGCCAGCAGTGTCCCAGGGGGCTCGGACACTGAAGCTTTCTTT. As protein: CASSVPGGSDTEAFF.

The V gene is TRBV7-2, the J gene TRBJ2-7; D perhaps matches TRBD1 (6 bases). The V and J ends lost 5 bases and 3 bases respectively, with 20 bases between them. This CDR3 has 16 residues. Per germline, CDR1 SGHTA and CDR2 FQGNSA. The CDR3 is CASSGGFRQDHYEQYF. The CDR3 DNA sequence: TGTGCCAGCAGCGGGGGCTTTAGACAGGACCACTACGAGCAGTACTTC. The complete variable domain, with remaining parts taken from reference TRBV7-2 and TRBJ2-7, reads GAGVSQSPSNKVTEKGKDVELRCDPISGHTALYWYRQSLGQGLEFLIYFQGNSAPDKSGLPSDRFSAERTGGSVSTLTIQRTQQEDSAVYLCASSGGFRQDHYEQYFGPGTRLTVT.

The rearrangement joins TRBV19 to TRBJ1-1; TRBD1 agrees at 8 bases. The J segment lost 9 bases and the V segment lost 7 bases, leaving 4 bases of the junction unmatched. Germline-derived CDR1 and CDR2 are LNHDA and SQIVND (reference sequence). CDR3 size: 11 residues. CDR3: CASKSRGQAFF. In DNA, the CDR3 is TGTGCCAGTAAAAGCAGGGGGCAAGCTTTCTTT.

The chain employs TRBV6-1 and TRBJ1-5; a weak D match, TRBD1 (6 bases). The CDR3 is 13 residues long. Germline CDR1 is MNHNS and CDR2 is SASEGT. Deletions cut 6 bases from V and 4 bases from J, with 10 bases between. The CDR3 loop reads CASSRTVNQPQHF. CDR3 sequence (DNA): TGTGCCAGCAGCCGGACAGTTAATCAGCCCCAGCATTTT.

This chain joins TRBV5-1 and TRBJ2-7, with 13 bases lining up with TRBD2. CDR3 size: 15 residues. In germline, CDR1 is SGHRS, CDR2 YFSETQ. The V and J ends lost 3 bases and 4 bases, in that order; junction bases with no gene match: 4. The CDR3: CASSSGLAGNYEQYF. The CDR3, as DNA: TGCGCCAGCAGCTCGGGACTAGCGGGGAATTACGAGCAGTACTTC.

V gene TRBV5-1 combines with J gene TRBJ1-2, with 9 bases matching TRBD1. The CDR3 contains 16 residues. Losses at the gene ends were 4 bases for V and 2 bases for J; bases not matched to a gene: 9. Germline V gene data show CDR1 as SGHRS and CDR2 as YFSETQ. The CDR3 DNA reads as TGCGCCAGCAGCCGCATGGGACAGGGTACGAACTATGGCTACACCTTC. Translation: CASSRMGQGTNYGYTF.

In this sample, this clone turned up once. The CDR3 here is CASSYIGGNQPQHF. In DNA, the CDR3 is TGTGCCAGCAGTTATATAGGGGGCAATCAGCCCCAGCATTTT. The genes are TRBV6-6 and TRBJ1-5; maybe TRBD1 (5 bases). The V end lost 3 bases, the J end lost 2 bases, and 8 bases lay between the germline ends. Germline V lookup: CDR1 MNHNY, CDR2 SVGAGI (reference sequence). This CDR3 region has 14 residues.

CDR3 nucleotides: TGTGCCAGCAGCCACCGAGGCGGGGGCGCAGGAAACACCATATATTTT. Its protein product is CASSHRGGGAGNTIYF. V and J are TRBV7-8 and TRBJ1-3; D may be TRBD1 (6 bases). Trimming shortened V by 5 bases and J by 4 bases, and 18 bases separated the two germline ends. CDR3 size: 16 residues. CDR1 and CDR2 (germline): SGHVS, FQNEAQ.

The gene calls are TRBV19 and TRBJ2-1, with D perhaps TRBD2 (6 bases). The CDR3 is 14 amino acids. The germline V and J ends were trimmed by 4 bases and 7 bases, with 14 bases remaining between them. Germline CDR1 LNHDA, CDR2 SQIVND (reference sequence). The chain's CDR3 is CASSTPGLLNEQFF. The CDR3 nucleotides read TGTGCCAGTAGTACTCCGGGACTTCTAAATGAGCAGTTCTTC.

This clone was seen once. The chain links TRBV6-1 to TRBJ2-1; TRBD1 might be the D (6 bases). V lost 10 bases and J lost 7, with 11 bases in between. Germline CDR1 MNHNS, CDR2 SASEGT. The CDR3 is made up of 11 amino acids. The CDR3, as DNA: TGTGCCACCCAGAGGGGGAATGAGCAGTTCTTC. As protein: CATQRGNEQFF.

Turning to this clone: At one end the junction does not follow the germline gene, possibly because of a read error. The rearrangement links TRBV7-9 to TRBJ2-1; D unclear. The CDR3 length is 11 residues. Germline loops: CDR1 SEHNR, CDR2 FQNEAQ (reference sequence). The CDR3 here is CSSIGDNEQFF. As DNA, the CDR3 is TGTTCCAGCATCGGTGACAATGAGCAGTTCTTC.

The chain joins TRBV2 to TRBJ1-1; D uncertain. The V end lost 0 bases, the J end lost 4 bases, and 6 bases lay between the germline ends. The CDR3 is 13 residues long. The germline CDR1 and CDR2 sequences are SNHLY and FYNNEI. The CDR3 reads CASSEARSTEAFF. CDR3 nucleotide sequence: TGTGCCAGCAGTGAAGCAAGGAGCACTGAAGCTTTCTTT. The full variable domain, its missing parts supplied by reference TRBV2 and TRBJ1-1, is EPEVTQTPSHQVTQMGQEVILRCVPISNHLYFYWYRQILGQKVEFLVSFYNNEISEKSEIFDDQFSVERPDGSNFTLKIRSTKLEDSAMYFCASSEARSTEAFFGQGTRLTVV.

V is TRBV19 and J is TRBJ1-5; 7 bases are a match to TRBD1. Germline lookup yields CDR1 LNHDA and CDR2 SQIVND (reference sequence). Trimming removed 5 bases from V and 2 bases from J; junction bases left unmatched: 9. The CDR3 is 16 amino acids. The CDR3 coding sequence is TGTGCCAGTAGTCCAGGGGGTCTTTGGGGCAATCAGCCCCAGCATTTT. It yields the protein CASSPGGLWGNQPQHF.

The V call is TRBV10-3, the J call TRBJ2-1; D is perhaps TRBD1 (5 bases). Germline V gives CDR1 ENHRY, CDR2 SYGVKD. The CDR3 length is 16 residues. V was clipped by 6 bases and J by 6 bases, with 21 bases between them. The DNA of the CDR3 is TGTGCCATCAGCGTGGCCCCCCCACAGGAGTCCAATGAGCAGTTCTTC. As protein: CAISVAPPQESNEQFF.

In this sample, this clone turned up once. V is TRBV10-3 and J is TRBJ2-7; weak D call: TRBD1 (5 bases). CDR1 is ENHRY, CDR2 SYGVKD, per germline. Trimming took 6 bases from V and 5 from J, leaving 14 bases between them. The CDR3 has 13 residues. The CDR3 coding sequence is TGTGCCATCAGACAAAAAGGGGCCCACGAGCAGTACTTC. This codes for CAIRQKGAHEQYF.

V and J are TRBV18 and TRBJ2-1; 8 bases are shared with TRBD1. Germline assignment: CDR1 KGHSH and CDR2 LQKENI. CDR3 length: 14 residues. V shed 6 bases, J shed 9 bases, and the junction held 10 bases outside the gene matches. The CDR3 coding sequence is TGTGCCAGCTCGCGCGGACAGGGAGTCGGTGAGCAGTTCTTC. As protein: CASSRGQGVGEQFF.

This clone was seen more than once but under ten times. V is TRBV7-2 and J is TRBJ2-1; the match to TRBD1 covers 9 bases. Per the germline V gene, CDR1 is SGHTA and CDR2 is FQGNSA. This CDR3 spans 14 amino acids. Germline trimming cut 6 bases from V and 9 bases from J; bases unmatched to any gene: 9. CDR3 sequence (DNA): TGTGCCAGCAGGCCCGGGACAGGGAATTTTGAGCAGTTCTTC. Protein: CASRPGTGNFEQFF. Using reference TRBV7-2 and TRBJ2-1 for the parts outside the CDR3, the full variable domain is GAGVSQSPSNKVTEKGKDVELRCDPISGHTALYWYRQSLGQGLEFLIYFQGNSAPDKSGLPSDRFSAERTGGSVSTLTIQRTQQEDSAVYLCASRPGTGNFEQFFGPGTRLTVL.

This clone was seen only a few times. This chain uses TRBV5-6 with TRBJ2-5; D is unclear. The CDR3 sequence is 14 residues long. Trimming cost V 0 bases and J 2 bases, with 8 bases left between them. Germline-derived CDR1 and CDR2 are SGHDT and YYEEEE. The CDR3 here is CASSLVQTQETQYF. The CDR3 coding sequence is TGTGCCAGCAGCTTGGTTCAGACACAAGAGACCCAGTACTTC.

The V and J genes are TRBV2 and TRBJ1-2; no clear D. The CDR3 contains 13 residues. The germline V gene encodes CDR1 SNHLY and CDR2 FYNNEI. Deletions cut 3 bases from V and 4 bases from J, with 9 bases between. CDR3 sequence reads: CASSEGRIYGYTF. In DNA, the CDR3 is TGTGCCAGCAGTGAGGGCAGGATCTATGGCTACACCTTC.

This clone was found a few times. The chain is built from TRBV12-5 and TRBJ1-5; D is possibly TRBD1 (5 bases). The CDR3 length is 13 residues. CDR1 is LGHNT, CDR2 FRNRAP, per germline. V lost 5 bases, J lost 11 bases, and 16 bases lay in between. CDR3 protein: CASGPPGGMTQHF. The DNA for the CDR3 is TGTGCTAGTGGTCCTCCGGGGGGTATGACCCAGCATTTT.

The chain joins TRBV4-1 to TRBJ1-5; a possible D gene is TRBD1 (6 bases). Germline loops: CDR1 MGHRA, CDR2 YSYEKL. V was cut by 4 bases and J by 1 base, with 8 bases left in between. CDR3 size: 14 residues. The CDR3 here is CASSRQGSNQPQHF. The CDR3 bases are TGCGCCAGCAGCCGTCAGGGGAGCAATCAGCCCCAGCATTTT.

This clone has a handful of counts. The DNA for the CDR3 is TGTGCCATCAGTGAGTCAGGCGGGGGCGGCACAGATACGCAGTATTTT. This gives the protein CAISESGGGGTDTQYF. This rearrangement joins TRBV10-3 to TRBJ2-3; tentative D call: TRBD2 (7 bases). The CDR3 has 16 amino acids. Germline values: CDR1 ENHRY, CDR2 SYGVKD. The V and J ends lost 0 bases and 1 base respectively, with 11 bases between them.

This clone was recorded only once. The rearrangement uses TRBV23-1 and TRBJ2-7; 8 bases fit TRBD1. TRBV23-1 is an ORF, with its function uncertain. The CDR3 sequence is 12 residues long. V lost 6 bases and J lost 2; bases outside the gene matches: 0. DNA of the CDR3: TGCGCCAGCAGACAGGGGGCCTACGAGCAGTACTTC. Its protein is CASRQGAYEQYF.